This T cell receptor beta chain emerged from a study of blood T cells in healthy people across ages. Study summary: Template switching caught about one barcoded beta molecule for each two T cells.

CDR3 length: 16 amino acids. Between the trimmed V and J ends, which lost 2 bases and 4 bases, there was a span of 15 bases. Germline lookup yields CDR1 MGHDK and CDR2 SYGVNS. Primers used in a second PCR of about 6 to 12 cycles were a sample-barcoded 5' primer and a J-beta primer mix. Sequencing of every sample gave 3 million or more CDR3-containing paired-end reads. TCRdb passed the 5' RACE reads through MiXCR, listing each CDR3 protein once. The sample gives more than 1,400,000 distinct CDR3 sequences, roughly 45% of which show up once; approximately 7.9% is in the top ten. The V call is TRBV25-1, the J call TRBJ1-3; D remains unclear. Source material: blood. This clonotype was sampled from a woman aged 18-30 years in good health. CDR3 nucleotides: TGTGCCAGCAGTGAAAGAAATGCCTTGGGGGGAAACACCATATATTTT. Translating it yields CASSERNALGGNTIYF.